The 4 T cell receptor beta chains presented below share a single source sample, sequenced in a study of identical twins. TCRdb re-derived calls from the 5' RACE reads in MiXCR, one entry per CDR3 protein. The table shows about 570,000 distinct CDR3 sequences, with nearly 10% occurring only once. A further study also used this sample, focusing on yellow fever vaccine responses in identical twins.

The sequenced material came from PBMCs. The source is a woman aged 18 to 35 in good health.

This clonotype was counted a few times. This chain uses TRBV6-4 with TRBJ1-5; D is unresolved. The CDR3 contains 13 residues. Trimming took off 4 bases at V and 2 bases at J, with 6 bases between the two ends. Germline V gene sequence: CDR1 MRHNA, CDR2 SNTAGT. The CDR3 DNA sequence: TGTGCCAGCAGTGTTGCGGGCAATCAGCCCCAGCATTTT. Residues: CASSVAGNQPQHF.

This clonotype was seen at least ten times. The chain couples TRBV20-1 to TRBJ2-6; TRBD1 agrees at 8 bases. V was pared by 4 bases and J by 1 base, with 6 bases of the junction left unmatched. The germline CDR1 and CDR2 sequences are DFQATT and SNEGSKA (reference sequence). The CDR3 spans 16 residues. CDR3 DNA: TGCAGTGCTACGGACAGGGCTGGATCTGGGGCCAACGTCCTGACTTTC. Residues: CSATDRAGSGANVLTF.

This clonotype was seen at least ten times. V and J are TRBV4-1 and TRBJ2-1; D remains unclear. Germline loops: CDR1 MGHRA, CDR2 YSYEKL. The CDR3 runs 11 residues. The germline V and J ends were trimmed by 1 base and 8 bases, with 3 bases remaining between them. CDR3 protein: CASSQGYEQFF. For the CDR3, the DNA is TGCGCCAGCAGCCAAGGGTATGAGCAGTTCTTC.

The chain carries TRBV5-1 and TRBJ2-5; 7 bases are a match to TRBD2. Germline loops: CDR1 SGHRS, CDR2 YFSETQ. CDR3 length equals 15 residues. Germline trimming cut 0 bases from V and 4 bases from J; bases unmatched to any gene: 6. The CDR3 region is CASSLVGGGGETQYF. The CDR3 nucleotides read TGCGCCAGCAGCTTGGTCGGTGGGGGGGGAGAGACCCAGTACTTC.